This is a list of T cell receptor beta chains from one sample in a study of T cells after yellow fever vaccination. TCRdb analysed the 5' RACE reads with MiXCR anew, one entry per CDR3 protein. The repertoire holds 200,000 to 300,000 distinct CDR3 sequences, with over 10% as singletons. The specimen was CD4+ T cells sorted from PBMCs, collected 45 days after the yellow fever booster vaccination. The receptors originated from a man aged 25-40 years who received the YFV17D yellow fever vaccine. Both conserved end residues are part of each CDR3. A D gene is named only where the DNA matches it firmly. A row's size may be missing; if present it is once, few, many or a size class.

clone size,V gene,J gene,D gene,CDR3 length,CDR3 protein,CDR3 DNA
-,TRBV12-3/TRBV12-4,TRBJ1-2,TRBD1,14,CASRTGTGAWRYTF,TGTGCCAGCAGGACCGGGACAGGAGCATGGCGCTACACCTTC
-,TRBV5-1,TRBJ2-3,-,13,CASSSPSEDTQYF,TGCGCCAGCAGTTCCCCTAGCGAAGATACGCAGTATTTT
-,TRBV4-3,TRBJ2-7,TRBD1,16,CASSQRSGTGRGMQYF,TGCGCCAGCAGCCAAAGGTCCGGGACAGGGCGCGGGATGCAGTACTTC
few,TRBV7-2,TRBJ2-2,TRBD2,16,CASSPAQREIPGELFF,TGTGCCAGCAGCCCAGCCCAGCGGGAGATCCCCGGGGAGCTGTTTTTT
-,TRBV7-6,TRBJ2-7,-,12,CASRSNGGEQYF,TGTGCCAGCAGGTCGAACGGGGGCGAGCAGTACTTC
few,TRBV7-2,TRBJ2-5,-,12,CASSLEVGPQYF,TGTGCCAGCAGCTTAGAAGTTGGTCCCCAGTACTTC
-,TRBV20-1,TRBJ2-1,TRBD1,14,CSARDRGRGGEQFF,TGCAGTGCTAGAGACAGGGGGCGTGGAGGTGAGCAGTTCTTC
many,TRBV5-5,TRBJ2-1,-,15,CASSFQTGWVNEQFF,TGTGCCAGCAGCTTTCAAACGGGGTGGGTTAATGAGCAGTTCTTC
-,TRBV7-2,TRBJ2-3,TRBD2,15,CASSLGTSGGDTQYF,TGTGCCAGCAGCTTAGGGACTAGCGGAGGGGATACGCAGTATTTT
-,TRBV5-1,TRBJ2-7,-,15,CASSLAGLRYYEQYF,TGCGCCAGCAGCTTAGCGGGTCTAAGATACTACGAGCAGTACTTC
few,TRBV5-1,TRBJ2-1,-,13,CASSFLPANEQFF,TGCGCCAGCAGCTTCCTGCCAGCGAATGAGCAGTTCTTC
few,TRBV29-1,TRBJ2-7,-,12,CSARGSSYEQYF,TGCAGCGCCCGGGGGTCCTCCTACGAGCAGTACTTC
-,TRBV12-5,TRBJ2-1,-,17,CASGLVRTDPGINEQFF,TGTGCTAGTGGTTTGGTACGGACCGATCCGGGGATCAATGAGCAGTTCTTC
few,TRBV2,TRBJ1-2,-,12,CASDGTNYGYTF,TGTGCCAGCGACGGAACTAACTATGGCTACACCTTC
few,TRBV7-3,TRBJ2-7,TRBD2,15,CASSPGLAGPYEQYF,TGTGCCAGCAGCCCTGGACTAGCGGGACCCTACGAGCAGTACTTC
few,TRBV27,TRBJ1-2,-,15,CASSLSPGGNYGYTF,TGTGCCAGCAGTTTATCCCCAGGAGGTAACTATGGCTACACCTTC
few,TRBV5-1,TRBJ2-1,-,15,CASTHRGSSYNEQFF,TGCGCCAGCACTCACCGGGGGAGCTCCTACAATGAGCAGTTCTTC
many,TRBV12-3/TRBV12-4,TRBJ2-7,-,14,CASSLEGLVYEQYF,TGTGCCAGCAGTTTAGAAGGGTTAGTTTACGAGCAGTACTTC
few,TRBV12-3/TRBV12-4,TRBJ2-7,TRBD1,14,CASSSQQGAYEQYF,TGTGCCAGCAGTTCCCAGCAGGGGGCCTACGAGCAGTACTTC
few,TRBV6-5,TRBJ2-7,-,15,CASSTSSRDPYEQYF,TGTGCCAGCAGTACTTCCAGCCGGGATCCGTACGAGCAGTACTTC
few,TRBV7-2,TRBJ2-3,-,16,CASSKHPTGTSDTQYF,TGTGCCAGCAGCAAACACCCCACAGGGACGTCAGATACGCAGTATTTT
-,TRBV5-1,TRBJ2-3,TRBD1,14,CASSLDRGRDTQYF,TGCGCCAGCAGCTTGGACAGGGGTAGAGATACGCAGTATTTT
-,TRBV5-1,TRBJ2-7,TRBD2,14,CASMSGTSSYEQYF,TGCGCCAGCATGAGCGGGACCAGCTCCTACGAGCAGTACTTC
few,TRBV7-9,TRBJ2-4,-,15,CASSSGWDAKNIQYF,TGTGCCAGCAGCTCCGGATGGGACGCCAAAAACATTCAGTACTTC
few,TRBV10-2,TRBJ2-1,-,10,CAAGGIEQFF,TGCGCCGCAGGGGGGATTGAGCAGTTCTTC
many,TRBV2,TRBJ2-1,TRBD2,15,CASSEGLAGYNEQFF,TGTGCCAGCAGTGAAGGACTAGCCGGCTACAATGAGCAGTTCTTC
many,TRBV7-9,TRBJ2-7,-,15,CASSPLGVYSYEQYF,TGTGCCAGCAGCCCCCTCGGCGTGTATTCCTACGAGCAGTACTTC
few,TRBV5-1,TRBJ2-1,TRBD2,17,CASSSAAGGPSTHEQFF,TGCGCCAGCAGCTCCGCAGCGGGAGGGCCTTCAACCCATGAGCAGTTCTTC
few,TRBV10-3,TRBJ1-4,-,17,CAISGSAGTATNEKLFF,TGTGCCATCAGTGGTTCAGCGGGCACTGCAACTAATGAAAAACTGTTTTTT
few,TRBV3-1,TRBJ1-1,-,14,CASSQDNRYTEAFF,TGTGCCAGCAGCCAAGATAATCGGTACACTGAAGCTTTCTTT
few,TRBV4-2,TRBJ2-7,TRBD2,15,CASGRTGTSGYEQYF,TGTGCCAGCGGCCGAACCGGGACTAGCGGCTACGAGCAGTACTTC
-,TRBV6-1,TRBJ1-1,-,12,CASSEDFTEAFF,TGTGCCAGCAGTGAAGATTTCACTGAAGCTTTCTTT
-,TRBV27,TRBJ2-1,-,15,CASTSGVGSYNEQFF,TGTGCCAGCACCTCGGGAGTTGGGTCTTACAATGAGCAGTTCTTC
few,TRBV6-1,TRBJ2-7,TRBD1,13,CASRNYRGHEQYF,TGTGCCAGCAGAAATTACAGGGGCCACGAGCAGTACTTC
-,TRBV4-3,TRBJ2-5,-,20,CASSRKPPRLAGLLRETQYF,TGCGCCAGCAGCCGGAAGCCGCCCCGGCTAGCAGGTCTTTTGAGAGAGACCCAGTACTTC
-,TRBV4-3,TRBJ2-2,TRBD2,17,CASSQVTGGLNTGELFF,TGCGCCAGCAGCCAAGTAACGGGAGGTTTGAACACCGGGGAGCTGTTTTTT
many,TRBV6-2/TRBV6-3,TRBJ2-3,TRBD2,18,CASRPLGRSGSPTDTQYF,TGTGCCAGCCGCCCCCTTGGAAGAAGCGGGAGCCCGACGGATACGCAGTATTTT
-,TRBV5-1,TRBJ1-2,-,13,CASRPTGTHGYTF,TGCGCCAGCAGACCGACAGGCACCCATGGCTACACCTTC
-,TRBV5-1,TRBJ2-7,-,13,CDSNPGNVHEQYF,TGCGACAGCAATCCAGGGAATGTCCACGAGCAGTACTTC
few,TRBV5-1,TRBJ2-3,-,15,CASSLLPLSTDTQYF,TGCGCCAGCAGCTTGTTACCCCTTAGCACAGATACGCAGTATTTT
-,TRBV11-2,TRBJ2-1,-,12,CASSSQGLEQFF,TGTGCCAGCAGCTCCCAGGGTCTCGAGCAGTTCTTC
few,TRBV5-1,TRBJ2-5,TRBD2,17,CASSLTTSGRFQETQYF,TGCGCCAGCAGCCTAACGACTAGCGGGAGGTTCCAAGAGACCCAGTACTTC
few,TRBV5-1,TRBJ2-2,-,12,CASSVYTGELFF,TGCGCCAGCAGCGTCTACACCGGGGAGCTGTTTTTT
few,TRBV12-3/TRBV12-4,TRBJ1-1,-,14,CASSFKDVNTEAFF,TGTGCCAGCAGTTTCAAGGATGTGAACACTGAAGCTTTCTTT
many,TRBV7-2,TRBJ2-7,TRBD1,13,CASSLGQPYEQYF,TGTGCCAGCAGCTTGGGACAGCCCTACGAGCAGTACTTC
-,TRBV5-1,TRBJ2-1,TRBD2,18,CASSLEGLAGGVRHEQFF,TGCGCCAGCAGCTTGGAGGGACTAGCGGGAGGGGTAAGGCATGAGCAGTTCTTC
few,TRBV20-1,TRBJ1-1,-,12,CSASKWGTEAFF,TGCAGTGCTAGCAAATGGGGAACTGAAGCTTTCTTT
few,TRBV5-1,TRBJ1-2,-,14,CASSHGTLNYGYTF,TGCGCCAGCAGCCACGGGACACTGAACTATGGCTACACCTTC
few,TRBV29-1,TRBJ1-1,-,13,CSVTRGMETEAFF,TGCAGCGTTACCCGGGGCATGGAAACTGAAGCTTTCTTT
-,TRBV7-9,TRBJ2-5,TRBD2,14,CASSSPGGIETQYF,TGTGCCAGCAGCTCACCGGGAGGGATAGAGACCCAGTACTTC
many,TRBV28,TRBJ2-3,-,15,CASSFQGSSGDTQYF,TGTGCCAGCAGTTTCCAGGGTTCGTCAGGAGATACGCAGTATTTT